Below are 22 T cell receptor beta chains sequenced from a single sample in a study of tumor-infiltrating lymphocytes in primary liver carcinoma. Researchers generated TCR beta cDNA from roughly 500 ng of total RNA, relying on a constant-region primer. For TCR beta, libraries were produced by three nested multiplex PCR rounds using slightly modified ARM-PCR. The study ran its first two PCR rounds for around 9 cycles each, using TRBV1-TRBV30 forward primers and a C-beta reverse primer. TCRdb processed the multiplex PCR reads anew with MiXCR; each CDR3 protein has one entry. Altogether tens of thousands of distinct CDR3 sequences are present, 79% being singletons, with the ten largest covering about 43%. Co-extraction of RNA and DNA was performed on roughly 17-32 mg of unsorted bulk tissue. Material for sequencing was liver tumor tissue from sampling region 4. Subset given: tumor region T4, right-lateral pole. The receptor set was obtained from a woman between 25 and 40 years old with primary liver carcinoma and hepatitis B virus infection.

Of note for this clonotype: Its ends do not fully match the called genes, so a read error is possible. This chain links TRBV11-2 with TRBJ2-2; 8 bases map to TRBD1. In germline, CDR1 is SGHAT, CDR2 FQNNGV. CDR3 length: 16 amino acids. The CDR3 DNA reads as TGTGCCAGCAGCTCTCAGGGGGCTTCAGACACCGGGGAGCTGTTATTT. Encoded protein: CASSSQGASDTGELLF.

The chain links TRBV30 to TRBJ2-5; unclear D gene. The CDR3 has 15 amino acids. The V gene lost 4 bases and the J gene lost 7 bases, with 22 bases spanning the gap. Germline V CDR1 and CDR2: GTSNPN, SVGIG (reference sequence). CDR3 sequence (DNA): TGTGCCTGGAAGCTCTTGGGCGCGCCCCTAGGGACCCAGTACTTC. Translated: CAWKLLGAPLGTQYF.

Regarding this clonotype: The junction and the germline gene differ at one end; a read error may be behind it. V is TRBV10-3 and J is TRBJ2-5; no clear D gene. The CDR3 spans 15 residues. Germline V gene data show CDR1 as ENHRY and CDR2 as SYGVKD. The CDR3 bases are TGTGCCATCAGCGAGTCAGCTATCAGACAAGAGACCCAGTACTTC. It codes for CAISESAIRQETQYF.

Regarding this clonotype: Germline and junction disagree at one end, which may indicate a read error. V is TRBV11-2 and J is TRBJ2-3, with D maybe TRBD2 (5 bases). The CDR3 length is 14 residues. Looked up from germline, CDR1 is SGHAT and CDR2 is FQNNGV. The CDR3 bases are TGTGCCGGCAGCCGGACGGCTAGCACGGATACGCAGTATTTT. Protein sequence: CAGSRTASTDTQYF.

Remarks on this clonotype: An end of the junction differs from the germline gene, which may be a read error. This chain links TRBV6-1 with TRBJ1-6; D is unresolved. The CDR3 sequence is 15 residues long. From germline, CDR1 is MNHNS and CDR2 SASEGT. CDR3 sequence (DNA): TGTGCCAGCAGTGATCATGGTGATAGCGGTTCACCCATCCACTTT. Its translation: CASSDHGDSGSPIHF.

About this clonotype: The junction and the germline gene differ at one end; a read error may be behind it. CDR3 nucleotide sequence: TGTGCCAGCAGCTTAGGCTCCTACAGTGAGCAGTTCTTC. This codes for CASSLGSYSEQFF. The gene calls are TRBV11-2 and TRBJ2-1; D gene uncertain. The CDR3 is 13 residues long. Germline V gene data show CDR1 as SGHAT and CDR2 as FQNNGV. The full variable domain, completed using reference TRBV11-2 and TRBJ2-1, is EAGVAQSPRYKIIEKRQSVAFWCNPISGHATLYWYQQILGQGPKLLIQFQNNGVVDDSQLPKDRFSAERLKGVDSTLKIQPAKLEDSAVYLCASSLGSYSEQFFGPGTRLTVL.

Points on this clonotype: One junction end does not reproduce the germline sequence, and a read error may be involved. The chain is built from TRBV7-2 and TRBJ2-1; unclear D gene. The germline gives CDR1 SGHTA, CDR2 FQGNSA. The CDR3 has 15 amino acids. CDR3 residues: CASSLGTLVQNEQLF. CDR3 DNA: TGTGCCAGCAGCTTAGGGACCCTAGTTCAGAATGAGCAGTTGTTC.

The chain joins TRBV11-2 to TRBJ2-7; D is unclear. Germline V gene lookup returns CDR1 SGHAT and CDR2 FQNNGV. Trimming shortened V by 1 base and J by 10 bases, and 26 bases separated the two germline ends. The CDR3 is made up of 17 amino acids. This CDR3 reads CASSLGGIALSSYKQYF. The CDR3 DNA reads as TGTGCCAGCAGCTTAGGAGGTATAGCTCTGAGCTCCTACAAACAGTACTTC.

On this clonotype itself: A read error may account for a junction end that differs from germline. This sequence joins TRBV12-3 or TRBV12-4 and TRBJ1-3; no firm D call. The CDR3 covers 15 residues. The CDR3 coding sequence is TGTGCCAGCAGTACCATAGCGTCCTCTGGAGACACCATATATTTT. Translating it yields CASSTIASSGDTIYF.

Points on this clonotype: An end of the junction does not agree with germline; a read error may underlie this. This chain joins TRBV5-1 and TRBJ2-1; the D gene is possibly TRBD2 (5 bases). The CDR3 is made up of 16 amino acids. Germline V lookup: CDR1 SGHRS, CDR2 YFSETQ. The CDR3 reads CASSFAISSGSNELFF. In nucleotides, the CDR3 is TGCGCCAGCAGCTTTGCGATATCCTCGGGGTCCAATGAGCTGTTCTTC.

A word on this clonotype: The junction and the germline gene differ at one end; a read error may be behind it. The CDR3: CTSSPSGTSGPEQFF. The DNA of the CDR3 is TGTACCAGCAGCCCGTCCGGGACTAGCGGACCTGAGCAGTTCTTC. The V call is TRBV12-3 or TRBV12-4, the J call TRBJ2-1; 11 nucleotides line up with TRBD2. The CDR3 spans 15 residues.

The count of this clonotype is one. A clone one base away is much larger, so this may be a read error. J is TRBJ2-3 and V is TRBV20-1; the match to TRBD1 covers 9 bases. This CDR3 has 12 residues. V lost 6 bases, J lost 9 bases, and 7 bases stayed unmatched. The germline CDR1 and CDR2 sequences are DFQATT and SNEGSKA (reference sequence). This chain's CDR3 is CSAWDRERTQYF. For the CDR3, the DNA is TGCAGTGCCTGGGACAGGGAGCGCACGCAGTATTTT.

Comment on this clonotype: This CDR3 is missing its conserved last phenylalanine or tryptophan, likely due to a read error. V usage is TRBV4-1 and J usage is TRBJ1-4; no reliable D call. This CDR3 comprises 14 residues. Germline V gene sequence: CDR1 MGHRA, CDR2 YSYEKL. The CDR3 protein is CASSPPRVHEKLFI. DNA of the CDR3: TGCGCTAGTAGCCCCCCTCGGGTACATGAAAAACTGTTTATT.

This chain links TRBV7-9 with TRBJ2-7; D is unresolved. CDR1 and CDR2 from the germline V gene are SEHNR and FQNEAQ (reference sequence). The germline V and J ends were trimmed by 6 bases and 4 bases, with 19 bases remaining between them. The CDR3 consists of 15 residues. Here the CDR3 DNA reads TGTGCCAGCAGATGGCGATTAGCCGCACCTTACGAGCAGTACTTC. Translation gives CASRWRLAAPYEQYF. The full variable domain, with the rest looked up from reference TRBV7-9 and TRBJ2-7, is DTGVSQNPRHKITKRGQNVTFRCDPISEHNRLYWYRQTLGQGPEFLTYFQNEAQLEKSRLLSDRFSAERPKGSFSTLEIQRTEQGDSAMYLCASRWRLAAPYEQYFGPGTRLTVT.

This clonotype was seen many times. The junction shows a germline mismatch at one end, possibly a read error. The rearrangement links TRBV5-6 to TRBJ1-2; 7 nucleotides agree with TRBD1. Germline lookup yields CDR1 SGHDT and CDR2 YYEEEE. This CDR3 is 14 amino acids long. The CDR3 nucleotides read TGTGCCAGCAGCCTGGGACAGCGGGGCTATGACTACACCTTC. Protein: CASSLGQRGYDYTF.

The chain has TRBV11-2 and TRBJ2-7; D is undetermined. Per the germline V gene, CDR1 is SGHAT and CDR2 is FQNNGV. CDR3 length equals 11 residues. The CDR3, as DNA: TGTCACAGTAGTCCAGCCAGTGAGCAGTACTTC. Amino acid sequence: CHSSPASEQYF.

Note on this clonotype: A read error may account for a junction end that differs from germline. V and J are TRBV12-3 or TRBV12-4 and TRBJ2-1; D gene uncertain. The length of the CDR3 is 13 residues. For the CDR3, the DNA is TGTGCCAGCAGTAAGGCATCCTACAATGAGCATTTCTTC. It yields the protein CASSKASYNEHFF.

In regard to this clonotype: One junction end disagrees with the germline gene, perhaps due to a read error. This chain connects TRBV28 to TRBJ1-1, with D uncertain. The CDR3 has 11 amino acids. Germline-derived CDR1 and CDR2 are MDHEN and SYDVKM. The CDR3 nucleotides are TGTGCCAGCAGTTTAGGGCGGGAAGCCTTCTTT. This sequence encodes CASSLGREAFF.

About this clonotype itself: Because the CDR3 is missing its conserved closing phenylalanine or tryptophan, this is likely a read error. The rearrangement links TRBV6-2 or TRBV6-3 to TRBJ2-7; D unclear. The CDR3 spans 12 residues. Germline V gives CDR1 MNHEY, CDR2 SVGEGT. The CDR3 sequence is CASNYSTYEQYL. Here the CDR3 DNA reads TGTGCCAGCAATTACTCAACCTACGAACAGTACCTC.

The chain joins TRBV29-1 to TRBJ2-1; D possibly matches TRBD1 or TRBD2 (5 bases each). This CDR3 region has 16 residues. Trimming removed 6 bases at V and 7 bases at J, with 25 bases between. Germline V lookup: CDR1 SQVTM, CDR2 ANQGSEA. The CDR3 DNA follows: TGCAGCGTCGCCGGGGACGACCTTCTTTCCTGTAATGAGCAGTTCTTC. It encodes CSVAGDDLLSCNEQFF.

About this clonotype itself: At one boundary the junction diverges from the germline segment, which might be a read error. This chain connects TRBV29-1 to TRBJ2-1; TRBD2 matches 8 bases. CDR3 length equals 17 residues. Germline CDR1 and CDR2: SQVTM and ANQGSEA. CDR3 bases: TGCAGCGTTGAAGGGTCGCGGAGCGGGAGAGCCAGCAATGAGCATTTCTTC. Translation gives CSVEGSRSGRASNEHFF.

The CDR3 DNA reads TGTGCCAGCAGCATGCTTATGGCTGGAGTGTCCGGGGAGCTGTTTTTT. This translates into CASSMLMAGVSGELFF. This chain uses TRBV11-1 with TRBJ2-2; D uncertain. Trimming took off 5 bases at V and 6 bases at J, with 19 bases between the two ends. This CDR3 is built from 16 residues. CDR1 and CDR2 (germline): SGHAT, FQDESV (reference sequence).